Here is one T cell receptor beta chain with its context. The antigen is undetermined. This entry belongs to a study of T cell repertoires in cytomegalovirus infection. The wider study: Matching HLA type, along with CMV infection, was indicated by public TCR beta signatures. Study findings and constraints: CMV carriers with the relevant HLA were identified by cumulative public TCR beta family frequency.

TCRdb redid the calling of the reads with MiXCR, one entry per CDR3 protein. There are hundreds of thousands of distinct CDR3 sequences in the sample; 29% occur only once, and about 20% lies in the top ten. The germline CDR1 and CDR2 sequences are LGHNA and YSLEER. The CDR3 spans 16 residues. V was cut by 4 bases and J by 3 bases, with 16 bases left in between. The sequence came from a human donor in good health (CMV status not recorded). Some clones in this sample may be carry-over from other donors' samples. The chain employs TRBV4-3 and TRBJ1-5, with D possibly matching TRBD1 (6 bases). Sample: cultured PBMCs, taken from culture after CMV antigen stimulation. The CDR3 DNA sequence: TGCGCCAGCAGCCCGCCTGGACAGCCGAACAATCAGCCCCAGCATTTT. Translating it yields CASSPPGQPNNQPQHF.